This T cell receptor (beta chain) emerged from a study of blood T cells in healthy people across ages. Individuals who donated were healthy Caucasians from Russia aged roughly 6 to 90. It was with a sample-barcoded 5' primer and a J-beta primer mix that a second PCR of roughly 6 to 12 cycles was run. One entry per CDR3 protein, called by TCRdb with MiXCR from the 5' RACE reads. The table includes 450,000 to 700,000 distinct CDR3 sequences, approximately 25% detected once. The germline V gene has CDR1 SGHRS and CDR2 YFSETQ. V was clipped by 4 bases and J by 0 bases, with 7 bases between them. The CDR3 has 13 residues.

The rearrangement links TRBV5-1 to TRBJ2-5, with D perhaps matching TRBD2 (5 bases). The TCR originated in a woman in her 70s in good health. Sequenced input: blood. As DNA, the CDR3 is TGCGCCAGCAGCCGTAGCGACCAAGAGACCCAGTACTTC. It specifies CASSRSDQETQYF.